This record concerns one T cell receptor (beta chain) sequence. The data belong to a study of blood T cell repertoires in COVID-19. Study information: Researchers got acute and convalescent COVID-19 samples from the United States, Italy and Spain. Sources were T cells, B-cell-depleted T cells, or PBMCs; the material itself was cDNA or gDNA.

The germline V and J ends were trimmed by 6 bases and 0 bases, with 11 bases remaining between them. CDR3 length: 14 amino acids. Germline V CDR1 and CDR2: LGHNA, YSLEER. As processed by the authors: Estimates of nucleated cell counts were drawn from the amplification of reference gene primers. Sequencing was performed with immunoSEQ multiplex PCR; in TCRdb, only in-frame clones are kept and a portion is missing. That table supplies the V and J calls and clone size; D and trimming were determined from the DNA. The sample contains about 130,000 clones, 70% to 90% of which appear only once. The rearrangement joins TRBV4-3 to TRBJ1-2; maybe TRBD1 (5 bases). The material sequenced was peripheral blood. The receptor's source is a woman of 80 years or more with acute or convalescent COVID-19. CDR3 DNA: TGCGCCAGCAGGCCCGGGACTTCTAACTATGGCTACACCTTC. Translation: CASRPGTSNYGYTF.